This T cell receptor beta chain was obtained from a study of regulatory T cells in long-lasting Graves disease. This clonotype has ten or more counts. The V segment lost 1 base and the J segment 2 bases; nucleotides outside the gene matches: 8. Germline V CDR1 and CDR2: SGHTA, FQGNSA. This CDR3 contains 16 residues. Library construction for TCR beta used iRepertoire HTBI primers and Arm-PCR of CDR3 regions. MiXCR, run by TCRdb on the multiplex PCR reads, gives a single entry per CDR3 protein. This table holds around 460,000 distinct CDR3 sequences, approximately 23% found once. Regarding time point: persistent/refractory GD, antithyroid drugs over 5 years with positive TRAb. There was RNA extracted from PBMCs, and the TCR library was made from it.

The material sequenced was peripheral blood mononuclear cells (PBMCs), taken when the disease was refractory, from a patient treated with antithyroid drugs. The TCR was taken from a female donor with Graves disease. The V and J genes are TRBV7-2 and TRBJ2-7, with 7 bases fitting TRBD2. The CDR3 protein is CASSLGFGGGTYEQYF. As DNA, the CDR3 is TGTGCCAGCAGCTTAGGGTTTGGGGGGGGTACCTACGAGCAGTACTTC.